Presented here are 13 T cell receptor beta chains from one specimen sequenced in a study of T cells in Graves' hyperthyroidism and ophthalmopathy. The CDR3 regions of TCR beta were amplified from RNA transcripts. RT-PCR in the first round (using the HTBI primer set) targeted the TCR CDR3. TCRdb used MiXCR to reprocess the multiplex PCR reads, holding one entry per CDR3 protein. The sample carries more than 250,000 distinct CDR3 sequences, nearly 15% recorded once. What was sequenced was blood. These TCRs come from a woman aged 45-65 years with Graves' hyperthyroidism that later progressed to Graves' ophthalmopathy.

This clonotype was counted at least ten times. The chain joins TRBV11-2 to TRBJ2-7, with D perhaps matching TRBD1 (5 bases). Trimming took 1 base from V and 7 from J, leaving 14 bases between them. CDR3 length: 14 residues. Germline V lookup: CDR1 SGHAT, CDR2 FQNNGV. CDR3 DNA sequence: TGTGCCAGCAGCTTAGTGGACACCCTGGGGGAGCAGTACTTC. Amino acid sequence: CASSLVDTLGEQYF.

This clonotype was counted at least ten times. The chain is built from TRBV4-1 and TRBJ1-1; 9 bases are a match to TRBD1. V gave up 4 bases and J gave up 0 bases; unmatched junction bases: 6. The CDR3 consists of 16 residues. Germline V CDR1 and CDR2: MGHRA, YSYEKL. CDR3: CASSPLGTGLNTEAFF. CDR3 sequence (DNA): TGCGCCAGCAGCCCACTTGGGACAGGGTTGAACACTGAAGCTTTCTTT.

With respect to this clonotype: With a much larger clone just one base away, this may be a read error. The chain combines TRBV6-1 with TRBJ1-1; 8 nucleotides align to TRBD1. J gave up 1 base and V 5 bases, and 9 bases lay outside the gene matches. The germline V gene has CDR1 MNHNS and CDR2 SASEGT. The CDR3 runs to 16 residues. CDR3 nucleotide sequence: TGTGCCAGCAGTCGGAACAGGGGGTGGGGGAACACTGAAGCTTTCTTT. Its translation is CASSRNRGWGNTEAFF.

This clonotype was observed many times. This chain links TRBV20-1 with TRBJ2-7, with 8 bases matching TRBD1. Germline V gene data show CDR1 as DFQATT and CDR2 as SNEGSKA (reference sequence). The CDR3 is 13 residues long. V lost 5 bases, J lost 2 bases, and 5 bases stayed unmatched. CDR3 residues: CSARTGRAYEQYF. The CDR3 region has the DNA TGCAGTGCTCGGACAGGGCGTGCCTACGAGCAGTACTTC.

This clonotype has a count of ten or more. The rearrangement uses TRBV5-1 and TRBJ2-1, with 9 positions matching TRBD2. J was trimmed by 2 bases and V by 4 bases; bases with no gene match: 7. The CDR3 runs to 16 residues. Germline V lookup: CDR1 SGHRS, CDR2 YFSETQ. CDR3 amino acids: CASSHPTSGTYNEQFF. DNA for the CDR3: TGCGCCAGCAGCCACCCGACTAGCGGAACCTACAATGAGCAGTTCTTC.

A few counts support this clonotype. The CDR3 spells CASSLGQFGNTIYF. In DNA form, the CDR3 reads TGTGCCAGCAGCTTAGGACAGTTCGGAAACACCATATATTTT. The rearrangement uses TRBV7-3 and TRBJ1-3, with TRBD1 as a possible D gene (6 bases). The CDR3 runs 14 residues. From germline, CDR1 is SGHTA and CDR2 FQGTGA. Trimming left V 2 bases short and J 4 bases short, with 9 bases between.

This clonotype was recorded at least ten times. In DNA, the CDR3 is TGCAGTGCTAGACAGGCAGCAGGGAACTACGAGCAGTACTTC. Translating gives CSARQAAGNYEQYF. The chain joins TRBV20-1 to TRBJ2-7; tentative D call: TRBD1 (5 bases). V lost 2 bases, J lost 3 bases, and 14 bases lay in between. This CDR3 spans 14 amino acids. CDR1 and CDR2 (germline): DFQATT, SNEGSKA (reference sequence).

A few counts support this clonotype. The chain recombines TRBV13 with TRBJ2-7, with D hard to call. V was clipped by 4 bases and J by 3 bases, with 10 bases between them. There are 13 residues in the CDR3. From germline, CDR1 is PRHDT and CDR2 FYEKMQ (reference sequence). The CDR3 DNA reads TGTGCCAGCAGCTCCCGGGTCAACTACGAGCAGTACTTC. It specifies CASSSRVNYEQYF.

This clonotype was seen more than once but under ten times. One end of the junction fails to match germline, which may point to a read error. This chain links TRBV30 with TRBJ1-5, with a possible D match to TRBD1 (6 bases). This CDR3 comprises 11 residues. The V gene's germline CDR1 is GTSNPN and CDR2 SVGIG (reference sequence). The CDR3 DNA is TGTGCCTGGACCCCAGGGGTAGCCCCGTATTTT. Encoded protein: CAWTPGVAPYF.

This chain uses TRBV4-1 with TRBJ2-3; 8 bases match TRBD2. V lost 2 bases, J lost 3 bases, and 13 bases stayed unmatched. This CDR3 is 18 amino acids long. Germline CDR1 is MGHRA and CDR2 is YSYEKL. CDR3 nucleotides: TGCGCCAGCAGCCAACACCTCCGTCTCGGGAGGGGAACAGATACGCAGTATTTT. Protein product: CASSQHLRLGRGTDTQYF.

Many counts were recorded for this clonotype. This sequence joins TRBV11-2 and TRBJ2-1; perhaps TRBD2 as D (6 bases). Trimming removed 5 bases at V and 1 base at J, with 9 bases between. This CDR3 spans 14 amino acids. Per the germline V gene, CDR1 is SGHAT and CDR2 is FQNNGV. This CDR3 reads CASSIRESYNEQFF. Here the CDR3 DNA reads TGTGCCAGCAGCATTCGGGAGTCCTACAATGAGCAGTTCTTC.

This clonotype was found many times. V is TRBV18 and J is TRBJ1-5, with unresolved D. The V gene's germline CDR1 is KGHSH and CDR2 LQKENI. The CDR3 is 14 residues long. Trimming removed 4 bases at V and 7 bases at J, with 14 bases between. CDR3 amino acids: CASSLLDKSQPQHF. CDR3 DNA sequence: TGTGCCAGCTCACTACTCGACAAATCGCAGCCCCAGCATTTT.

This clonotype was seen many times. This chain joins TRBV10-3 and TRBJ1-1, with D tentatively TRBD1 (6 bases). Deletions cut 0 bases from V and 4 bases from J, with 15 bases between. The V gene's germline CDR1 is ENHRY and CDR2 SYGVKD. The CDR3 is 16 residues long. CDR3 DNA: TGTGCCATCAGTGAGTCAGGCAGAGGGGGGGGCACTGAAGCTTTCTTT. This translates into CAISESGRGGGTEAFF.